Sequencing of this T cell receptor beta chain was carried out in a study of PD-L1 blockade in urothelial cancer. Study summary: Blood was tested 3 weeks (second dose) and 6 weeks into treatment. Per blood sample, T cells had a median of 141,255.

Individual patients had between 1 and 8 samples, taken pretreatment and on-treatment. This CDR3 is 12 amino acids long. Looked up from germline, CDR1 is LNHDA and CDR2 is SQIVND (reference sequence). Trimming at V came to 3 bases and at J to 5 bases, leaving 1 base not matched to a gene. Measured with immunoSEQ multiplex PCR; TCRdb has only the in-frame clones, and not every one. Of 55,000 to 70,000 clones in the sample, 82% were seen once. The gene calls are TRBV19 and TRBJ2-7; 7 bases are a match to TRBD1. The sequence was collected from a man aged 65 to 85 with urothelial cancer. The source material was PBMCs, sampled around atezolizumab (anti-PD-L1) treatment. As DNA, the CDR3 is TGTGCCAGTAGTATTACAGGGGACGAGCAGTACTTC. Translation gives CASSITGDEQYF.